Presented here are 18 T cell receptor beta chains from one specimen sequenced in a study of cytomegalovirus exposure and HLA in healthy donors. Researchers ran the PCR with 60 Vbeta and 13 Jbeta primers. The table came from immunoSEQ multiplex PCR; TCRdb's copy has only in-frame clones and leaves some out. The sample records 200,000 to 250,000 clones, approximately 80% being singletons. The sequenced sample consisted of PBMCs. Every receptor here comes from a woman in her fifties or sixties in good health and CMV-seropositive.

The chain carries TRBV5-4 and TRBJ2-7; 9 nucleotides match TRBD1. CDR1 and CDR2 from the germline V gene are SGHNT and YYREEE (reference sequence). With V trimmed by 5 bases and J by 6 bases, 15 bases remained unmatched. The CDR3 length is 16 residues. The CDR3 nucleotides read TGTGCCAGCAGTTTCATTGGCCGGGACAGGGCTATCGAGCAGTACTTC. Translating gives CASSFIGRDRAIEQYF.

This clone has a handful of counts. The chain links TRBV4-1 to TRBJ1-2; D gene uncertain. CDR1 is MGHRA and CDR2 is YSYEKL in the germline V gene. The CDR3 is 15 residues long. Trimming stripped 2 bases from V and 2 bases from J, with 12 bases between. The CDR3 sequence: CASSQIFTPNYGYTF. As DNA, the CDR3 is TGCGCCAGCAGCCAAATCTTCACACCCAACTATGGCTACACCTTC.

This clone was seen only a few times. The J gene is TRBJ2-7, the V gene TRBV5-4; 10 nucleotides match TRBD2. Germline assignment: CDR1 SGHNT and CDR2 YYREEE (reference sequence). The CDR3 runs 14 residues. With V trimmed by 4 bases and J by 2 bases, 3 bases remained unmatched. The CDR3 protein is CASSPSGGTYEQYF. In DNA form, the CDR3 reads TGTGCCAGCAGCCCTAGCGGGGGCACCTACGAGCAGTACTTC.

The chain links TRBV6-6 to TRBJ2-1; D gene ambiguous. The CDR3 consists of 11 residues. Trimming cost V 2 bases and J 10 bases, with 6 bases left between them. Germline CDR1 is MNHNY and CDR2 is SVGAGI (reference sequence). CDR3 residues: CASSYSQEQFF. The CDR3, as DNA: TGTGCCAGCAGTTACAGTCAGGAGCAGTTCTTC.

The CDR3 nucleotides are TGTGCCATCAGGTCAGGGGGATCAAACACTGAAGCTTTCTTT. Encoded protein: CAIRSGGSNTEAFF. V is TRBV10-3 and J is TRBJ1-1; TRBD1 matches at 7 bases. Germline assignment: CDR1 ENHRY and CDR2 SYGVKD. The CDR3 length is 14 residues. After removal of 6 bases from V and 2 bases from J, the junction contained 6 bases not matched to a gene.

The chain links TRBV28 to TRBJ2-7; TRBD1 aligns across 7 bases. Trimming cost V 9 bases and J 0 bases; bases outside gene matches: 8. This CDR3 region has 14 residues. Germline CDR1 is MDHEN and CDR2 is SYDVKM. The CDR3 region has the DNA TGTGCCAGTTCGGACAGGCAGAGCTCCTACGAGCAGTACTTC. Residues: CASSDRQSSYEQYF.

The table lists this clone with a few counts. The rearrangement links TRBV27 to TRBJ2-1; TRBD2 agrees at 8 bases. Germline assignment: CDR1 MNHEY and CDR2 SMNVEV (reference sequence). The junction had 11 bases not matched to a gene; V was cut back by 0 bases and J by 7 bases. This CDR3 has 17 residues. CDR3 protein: CASSLSPWAGGSNEQFF. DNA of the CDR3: TGTGCCAGCAGTTTATCCCCGTGGGCGGGAGGTTCAAATGAGCAGTTCTTC.

The CDR3 DNA is TGTGCCAGCAGTTTATCGATGAGGGTCGGCAATGAGCAGTTCTTC. It codes for CASSLSMRVGNEQFF. This chain joins TRBV27 and TRBJ2-1, with D possibly TRBD2 on 5 matching bases. This CDR3 has 15 residues. V lost 0 bases to trimming and J lost 6 bases, with 12 bases between them. Germline CDR1 MNHEY, CDR2 SMNVEV (reference sequence).

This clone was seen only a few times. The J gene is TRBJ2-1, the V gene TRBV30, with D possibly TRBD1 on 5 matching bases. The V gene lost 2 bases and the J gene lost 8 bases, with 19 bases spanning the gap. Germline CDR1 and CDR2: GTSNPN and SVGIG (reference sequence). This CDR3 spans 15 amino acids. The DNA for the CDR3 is TGTGCCTGGAGTTCACCGCTGCAGGGCCGGGATGAGCAGTTCTTC. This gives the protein CAWSSPLQGRDEQFF.

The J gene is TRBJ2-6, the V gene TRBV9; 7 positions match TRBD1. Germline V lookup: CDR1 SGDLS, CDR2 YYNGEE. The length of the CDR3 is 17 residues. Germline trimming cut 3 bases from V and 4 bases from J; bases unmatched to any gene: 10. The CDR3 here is CASSGRQGNSGANVLTF. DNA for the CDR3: TGTGCCAGCAGCGGGCGACAGGGAAACTCGGGGGCCAACGTCCTGACTTTC.

The CDR3 nucleotides read TGTGCCAGCAGCCTAGGTATGGGAGACACCATATATTTT. Its translation is CASSLGMGDTIYF. This chain joins TRBV5-6 and TRBJ1-3, with D hard to call. From germline, CDR1 is SGHDT and CDR2 YYEEEE. This CDR3 is 13 amino acids long. Trimming took off 4 bases at V and 8 bases at J, with 13 bases between the two ends.

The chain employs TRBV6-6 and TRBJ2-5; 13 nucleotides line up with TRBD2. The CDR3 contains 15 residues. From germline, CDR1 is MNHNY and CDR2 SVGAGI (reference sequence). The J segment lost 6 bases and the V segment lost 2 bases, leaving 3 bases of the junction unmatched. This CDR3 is CASSYRTSGRKTQYF. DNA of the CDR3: TGTGCCAGCAGTTACAGGACTAGCGGGAGAAAGACCCAGTACTTC.

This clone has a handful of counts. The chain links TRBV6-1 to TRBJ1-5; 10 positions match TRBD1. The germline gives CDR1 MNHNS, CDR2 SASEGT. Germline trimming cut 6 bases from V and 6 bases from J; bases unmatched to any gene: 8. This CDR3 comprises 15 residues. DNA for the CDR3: TGTGCCAGCAGCGGTCCCGGGACAGGGGCTCAGCCCCAGCATTTT. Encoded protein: CASSGPGTGAQPQHF.

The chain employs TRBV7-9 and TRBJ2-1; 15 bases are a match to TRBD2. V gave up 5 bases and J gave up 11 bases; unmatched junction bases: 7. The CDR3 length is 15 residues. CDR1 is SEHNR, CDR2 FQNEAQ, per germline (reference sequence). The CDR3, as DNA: TGTGCCAGCAGCCAGGGACTAGCGGGAGGTCTACAGCAGTTCTTC. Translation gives CASSQGLAGGLQQFF.

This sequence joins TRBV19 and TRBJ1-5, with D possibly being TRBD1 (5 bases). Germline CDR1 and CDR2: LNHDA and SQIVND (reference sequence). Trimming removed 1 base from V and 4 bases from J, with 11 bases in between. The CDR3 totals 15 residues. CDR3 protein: CASSIVAGRNQPQHF. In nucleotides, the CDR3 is TGTGCCAGTAGTATAGTCGCAGGGAGGAATCAGCCCCAGCATTTT.

CDR3 sequence: CASSFRDVASGSIGEQFF. DNA of the CDR3: TGCGCCAGCAGCTTCCGGGATGTGGCTAGCGGGAGTATTGGGGAGCAGTTCTTC. This chain joins TRBV5-1 and TRBJ2-1, with 10 bases identical to TRBD2. The CDR3 is made up of 18 amino acids. V was pared by 2 bases and J by 10 bases, with 18 bases of the junction left unmatched. Germline values: CDR1 SGHRS, CDR2 YFSETQ.

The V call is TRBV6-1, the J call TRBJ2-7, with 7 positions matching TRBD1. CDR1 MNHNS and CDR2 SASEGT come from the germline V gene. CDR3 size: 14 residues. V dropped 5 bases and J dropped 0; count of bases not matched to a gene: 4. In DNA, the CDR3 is TGTGCCAGCAGTTATGGGACAGCCTCCTACGAGCAGTACTTC. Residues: CASSYGTASYEQYF.

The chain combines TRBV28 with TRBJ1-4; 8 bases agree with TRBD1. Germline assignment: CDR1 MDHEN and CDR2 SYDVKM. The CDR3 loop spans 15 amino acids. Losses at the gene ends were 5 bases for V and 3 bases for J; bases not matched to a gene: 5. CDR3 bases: TGTGCCAGCAGTCCAGGGGGCGTCTCTAATGAAAAACTGTTTTTT. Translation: CASSPGGVSNEKLFF.